This T cell receptor beta chain stems from a study of immune evolution from preneoplasia to lung adenocarcinoma. Germline V gene lookup returns CDR1 MNHEY and CDR2 SMNVEV (reference sequence). With 2 bases clipped from V and 5 bases from J, the junction kept 6 bases outside the gene matches. The CDR3 runs 15 residues. This clone was recorded only once. Its specificity is not known. Between the mid-2010s and the late 2010s, patients underwent resection in Japan or China. H&E slides confirmed each diagnosis, reviewed by two pathologists independently. TCRdb keeps only in-frame clones here, not all; method: immunoSEQ multiplex PCR. Among some 8,500 clones listed, 80% to 90% were seen once. Study-level points and caveats: From normal lung to invasive adenocarcinoma, top clone frequencies appeared to decrease. Highest clonality occurred in KRAS-mutant, not EGFR-mutant or double wild-type, nodules.

This TCR was recovered from a person aged 70 to 85 with lung adenocarcinoma. The sequencing input was FFPE minimally invasive lung adenocarcinoma tissue. The gene calls are TRBV27 and TRBJ2-7; 10 positions agree with TRBD2. The CDR3 protein is CASSLGLAGVNEQYF. The DNA of the CDR3 is TGTGCCAGCAGTTTAGGTCTAGCGGGGGTCAACGAGCAGTACTTC.